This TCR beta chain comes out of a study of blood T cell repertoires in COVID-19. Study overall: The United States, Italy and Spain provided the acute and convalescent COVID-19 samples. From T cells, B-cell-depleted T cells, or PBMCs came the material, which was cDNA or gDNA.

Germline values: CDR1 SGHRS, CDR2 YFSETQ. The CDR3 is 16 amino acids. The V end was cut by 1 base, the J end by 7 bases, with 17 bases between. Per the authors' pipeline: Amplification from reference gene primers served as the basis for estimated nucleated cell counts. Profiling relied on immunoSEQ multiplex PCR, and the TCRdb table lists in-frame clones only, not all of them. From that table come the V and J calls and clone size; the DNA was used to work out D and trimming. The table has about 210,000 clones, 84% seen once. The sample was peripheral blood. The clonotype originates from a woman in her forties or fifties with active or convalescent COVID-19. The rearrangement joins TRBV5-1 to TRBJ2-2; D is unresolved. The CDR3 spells CASSLSQVNVGGELFF. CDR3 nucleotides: TGCGCCAGCAGCTTGTCTCAGGTCAACGTCGGCGGGGAGCTGTTTTTT.